This T cell receptor beta chain stems from a study of control samples from healthy donors and cancer patients. V gave up 5 bases and J gave up 1 base, with 6 bases separating them. The CDR3 spans 13 residues. The germline CDR1 and CDR2 sequences are LGHNT and FRNRAP. The data were produced by immunoSEQ multiplex PCR, yet TCRdb's version contains in-frame clones alone and is incomplete. The sample has some 140,000 clones, 75% to 90% seen once; the top ten hold around 9%. This sequence joins TRBV12-5 and TRBJ1-3; D is unclear. Sequenced input: blood. The sequence derives from a woman aged 25 to 39 in good health. CDR3 coding DNA: TGTGCTAGTGGTCCCTCATCTGGAAACACCATATATTTT. This sequence encodes CASGPSSGNTIYF.